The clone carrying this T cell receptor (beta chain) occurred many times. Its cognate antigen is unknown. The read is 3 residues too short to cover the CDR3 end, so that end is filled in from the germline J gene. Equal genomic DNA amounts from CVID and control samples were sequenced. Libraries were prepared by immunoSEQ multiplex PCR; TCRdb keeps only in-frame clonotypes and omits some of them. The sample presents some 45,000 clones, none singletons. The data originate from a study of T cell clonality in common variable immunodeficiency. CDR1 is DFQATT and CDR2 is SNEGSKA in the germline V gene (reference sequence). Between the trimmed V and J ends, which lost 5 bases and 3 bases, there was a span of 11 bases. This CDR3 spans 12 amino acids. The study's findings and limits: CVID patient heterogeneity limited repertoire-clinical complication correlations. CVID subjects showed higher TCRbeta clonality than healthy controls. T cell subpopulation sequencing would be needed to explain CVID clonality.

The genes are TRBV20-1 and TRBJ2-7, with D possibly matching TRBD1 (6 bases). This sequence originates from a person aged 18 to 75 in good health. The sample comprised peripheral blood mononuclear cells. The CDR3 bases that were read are TGCAGTGCTGAGACAGGTAGCTACGAG. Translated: CSAETGSYE. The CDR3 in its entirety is CSAETGSYEQYF.